This T cell receptor (beta chain) appears in the sequencing data of a study of response to subunit inactivated influenza vaccine. Turning to this clonotype: Antigen unknown.

Findings of the study overall: After each seasonal influenza vaccination, few new T cells are recruited, the authors suggested.

TCRdb redid the calling of the RT-PCR reads with MiXCR, one entry per CDR3 protein. Found here are around 200,000 distinct CDR3 sequences, about 9% of them singletons; the top ten hold about a tenth. V was cut by 6 bases and J by 1 base, with 15 bases left in between. This CDR3 has 15 amino acids. CDR1 MNHNS and CDR2 SASEGT come from the germline V gene. This material consisted of non-naive T cells sorted from PBMCs, taken on the day of vaccination. The sequence derives from a man aged 45-65 years who received an inactivated influenza vaccine. The V call is TRBV6-1, the J call TRBJ1-1, with D possibly being TRBD1 (6 bases). The CDR3 reads CASSPRTEKNTEAFF. The CDR3 bases are TGTGCCAGCAGCCCCCGGACAGAGAAGAACACTGAAGCTTTCTTT.